The clone carrying this T cell receptor beta chain was seen repeatedly, ten times or more. The antigen remains unidentified. This specimen comes from a study of T cell repertoires in cytomegalovirus infection. Overall study: Matching HLA type, along with CMV infection, was indicated by public TCR beta signatures. The study's findings and limits: The cumulative frequency of public TCR beta families identified carriers of CMV plus the relevant HLA. What dominated the ex vivo response were HLA-C-restricted CMV-specific TCR beta clonotypes.

One entry per CDR3 protein, called by TCRdb with MiXCR from the reads. There are 300,000 or so distinct CDR3 sequences in the sample; about 9.1% occur only once, and around 2.4% lies in the top ten. V was cut by 3 bases and J by 4 bases, with 15 bases left in between. The germline gives CDR1 MNHNS, CDR2 SASEGT. The length of the CDR3 is 15 residues. The source of this sequence is a human donor in good health (CMV status not recorded). Some clones in this sample may be carry-over from other donors' samples. The sample was PBMCs. V gene TRBV6-1 combines with J gene TRBJ2-5; a possible D gene is TRBD2 (5 bases). Here the CDR3 DNA reads TGTGCCAGCAGTGACCCCCCGCCGAGGGTAGAGACCCAGTACTTC. The encoded protein is CASSDPPPRVETQYF.